The 17 T cell receptor beta chains below come from one sample, sequenced in a study of CXCR3-negative and CXCR3-positive naive CD8 T cells. Study-wide results and limits: Naive CXCR3-positive cells had TRB CDR3s more hydrophobic than those of CXCR3-negative naive cells.

These receptors lack a known antigen. Through 5' RACE with UMI labels, the TRB cDNA libraries were prepared. TCRdb derives one entry per CDR3 protein from the 5' RACE reads, leaving out DNA. Here the sample table reports roughly 140,000 distinct CDR3 sequences. Sequencing was done on a sample of naive CXCR3+ CD8+ T cells from blood. This sample's subset: CD45RO-CCR7+CD27+CD95- naive CD8+ T cells expressing CXCR3 (TNR3+). All receptors come from a human donor in good health. Some clones in this sample may be carry-over from other donors' samples.

This chain connects TRBV7-8 to TRBJ2-7; TCRdb gives TRBD1 as the D gene, but with no DNA this cannot be confirmed. Germline V lookup: CDR1 SGHVS, CDR2 FQNEAQ. The CDR3 runs to 17 residues. The CDR3 loop reads CASSFRTGDRGPYEQYF. Full variable domain (outside the CDR3, taken from reference TRBV7-8 and TRBJ2-7): GAGVSQSPRYKVAKRGQDVALRCDPISGHVSLFWYQQALGQGPEFLTYFQNEAQLDKSGLPSDRFFAERPEGSVSTLKIQRTQQEDSAVYLCASSFRTGDRGPYEQYFGPGTRLTVT.

The CDR3 protein is CASSLRGRRTGELFF. J is TRBJ2-2 and V is TRBV28; TCRdb designates TRBD1, a call that cannot be tested without DNA. Germline V lookup: CDR1 MDHEN, CDR2 SYDVKM. This CDR3 region has 15 residues. Complete variable domain (other parts from reference TRBV28 and TRBJ2-2): DVKVTQSSRYLVKRTGEKVFLECVQDMDHENMFWYRQDPGLGLRLIYFSYDVKMKEKGDIPEGYSVSREKKERFSLILESASTNQTSMYLCASSLRGRRTGELFFGEGSRLTVL.

This chain uses TRBV6-6 with TRBJ2-1. The germline CDR1 and CDR2 sequences are MNHNY and SVGAGI (reference sequence). This CDR3 has 12 amino acids. The CDR3 spells CASSYQPNEQFF.

V usage is TRBV15 and J usage is TRBJ2-1; TCRdb gives TRBD2 as the D gene, but with no DNA this cannot be confirmed. CDR1 is LNHNV and CDR2 is YYDKDF in the germline V gene (reference sequence). This CDR3 has 18 residues. CDR3 amino acids: CATSRGNLAGPSYNEQFF. Drawing the rest from reference TRBV15 and TRBJ2-1, the complete variable domain is DAMVIQNPRYQVTQFGKPVTLSCSQTLNHNVMYWYQQKSSQAPKLLFHYYDKDFNNEADTPDNFQSRRPNTSFCFLDIRSPGLGDTAMYLCATSRGNLAGPSYNEQFFGPGTRLTVL.

The chain employs TRBV14 and TRBJ1-2. Germline loops: CDR1 SGHDN, CDR2 FVKESK. This CDR3 contains 16 residues. The CDR3 loop is CASSQSWILVDYGYTF.

The rearrangement joins TRBV29-1 to TRBJ2-7; TCRdb lists TRBD2, though no DNA is available to test this call. Germline-derived CDR1 and CDR2 are SQVTM and ANQGSEA. The CDR3 is 13 amino acids. The CDR3 reads CSPSGPRNYEQYF.

This chain joins TRBV2 and TRBJ1-4. This CDR3 comprises 15 residues. Germline V gives CDR1 SNHLY, CDR2 FYNNEI. The CDR3 sequence: CASRDDNSTNEKLFF.

V and J are TRBV29-1 and TRBJ1-1; without DNA, the TCRdb call of TRBD1 cannot be checked. The V gene's germline CDR1 is SQVTM and CDR2 ANQGSEA. This CDR3 has 14 amino acids. The CDR3 here is CSVEGTGGSTEAFF.

The genes are TRBV11-3 and TRBJ2-4; TCRdb designates TRBD2, a call that cannot be tested without DNA. Germline loops: CDR1 SGHNT, CDR2 YENEEA. This CDR3 region has 18 residues. CDR3 sequence reads: CASSRWGMAGGAKNIQYF.

The genes are TRBV29-1 and TRBJ2-7; no DNA is available, so the TRBD2 call from TCRdb remains unchecked. CDR1 and CDR2 (germline): SQVTM, ANQGSEA. The CDR3 extends over 14 amino acids. The CDR3 is CSVNREGRTYEQYF.

The chain carries TRBV15 and TRBJ1-6. Germline V CDR1 and CDR2: LNHNV, YYDKDF (reference sequence). The CDR3 totals 16 residues. The CDR3 sequence: CATSRDRGAHNSPLHF.

The V call is TRBV5-1, the J call TRBJ1-1. This CDR3 spans 14 amino acids. CDR1 and CDR2 (germline): SGHRS, YFSETQ. The CDR3 spells CASSSSISFSGAFF.

The chain combines TRBV7-9 with TRBJ1-1. The germline gives CDR1 SEHNR, CDR2 FQNEAQ (reference sequence). The CDR3 has 12 residues. CDR3: CASSFEVAEAFF.

The chain uses TRBV29-1 and TRBJ2-3. The CDR3 covers 13 residues. Germline V lookup: CDR1 SQVTM, CDR2 ANQGSEA. CDR3 amino acids: CSVKRPNTDTQYF.

V is TRBV2 and J is TRBJ2-5; TCRdb's D call of TRBD1 is untestable without DNA. The CDR3 extends over 15 amino acids. Looked up from germline, CDR1 is SNHLY and CDR2 is FYNNEI. CDR3 loop: CASSDAGQIQETQYF.

The genes are TRBV6-2 or TRBV6-3 and TRBJ2-7; the TCRdb call, TRBD2, lacks DNA for checking. Germline CDR1 reads MNHEY; CDR2 reads SVGEGT. The CDR3 runs to 17 residues. CDR3 sequence reads: CASNYGSASGGSYEQYF.

The V gene is TRBV9, the J gene TRBJ2-3; TCRdb names TRBD1, which stays unverified in the absence of DNA. The CDR3 is made up of 14 amino acids. Germline values: CDR1 SGDLS, CDR2 YYNGEE. The CDR3 loop is CASSDWTRTDTQYF.